This T cell receptor (beta chain) was sequenced during a study of beta chain features in type 1 diabetes. Reverse transcription of all isolated RNA meant that expressed TCRB transcripts were sequenced. The assay was immunoSEQ multiplex PCR, and TCRdb's table has in-frame clones only and misses some. The sample shows over 300,000 clones, less than 10% of them seen only once. Turning to this clone: Its antigen is not known. It differs at one base from a far larger clone, so likely a read error. Other DNA sequences in this sample translate to the same CDR3.

The study's findings and limits: PCR might favor shorter templates, but any such skew would affect patients and controls equally.

The CDR3 contains 13 residues. CDR1 is SGHVS, CDR2 FNYEAQ, per germline. V lost 1 base to trimming and J lost 4 bases, with 7 bases between them. Sequenced material: central memory CD4+ T cells from blood. This receptor was taken from a woman aged 18 to 35 in good health. The rearrangement joins TRBV7-6 to TRBJ1-1, with a possible D match to TRBD1 (5 bases). The CDR3 region is CASSLGQGTEAFF. The CDR3 region has the DNA TGTGCCAGCAGCTTAGGGCAGGGCACTGAAGCTTTCTTT.